The 5 T cell receptor delta chains below all came from one sample that was sequenced in a study of gamma-delta T cells after stem cell transplantation. TCRdb reapplied CATT to the RT-PCR reads. The sample lists under 3,000 delta-chain clones; about 2.7% were seen once. Input material: gamma-delta T cells. The receptors come from a human donor. It is not recorded whose cells these are; they may come from a transplant donor.

This clone occurred a few times. TCRdb lists the protein of a much larger clone for this DNA, which differs at residue 18, so this is likely a read error; the protein given here is translated from the DNA itself. This sequence joins TRDV2 and TRDJ1, with TRDD3 matching over 10 bases. The CDR3 covers 19 residues. Germline CDR1 reads GEAIGNYY; CDR2 reads EKD. CDR3 bases: TGTGCCTGTGACACCGTTCGTACTGGGGGATCTAGGTACACCGATAAACTCACCTTT. Translating gives CACDTVRTGGSRYTDKLTF.

This clone was seen only a few times. A junction boundary mismatches the germline segment, possibly from a read error. V gene TRDV2 combines with J gene TRDJ1; D might be TRDD3 (6 bases). The CDR3 extends over 16 amino acids. Germline CDR1 and CDR2: GEAIGNYY and EKD. CDR3 coding DNA: TGTGCCTGTGACACCGTTCAGGCGGGGGACACCAATAAACTCATCTTT. This gives the protein CACDTVQAGDTNKLIF.

Concerning this clone itself: It may be a read error: a sequence one base away is much more abundant. Other DNA sequences in this specimen translate into the identical CDR3. The rearrangement links TRDV2 to TRDJ1, with TRDD3 identical over 9 bases. Germline V gives CDR1 GEAIGNYY, CDR2 EKD. With 7 bases clipped from V and 2 bases from J, the junction kept 19 bases outside the gene matches. This CDR3 has 18 amino acids. CDR3 in DNA: TGTGCCTGCGACCCTACTGGGGGACTAGGCATCCCAACCGATAAACTCATCTTT. This encodes CACDPTGGLGIPTDKLIF.

J is TRDJ1 and V is TRDV2, with 13 bases lining up with TRDD3. CDR3 size: 18 residues. Germline-derived CDR1 and CDR2 are GEAIGNYY and EKD. The V gene end was trimmed by 3 bases and the J gene end by 5 bases; junction bases not matched to a gene: 14. The CDR3 region is CACDGILGDTPHRDKLIF. The CDR3 DNA is TGTGCCTGTGACGGGATACTGGGGGATACGCCCCATCGGGATAAACTCATCTTT.

This clone was detected a few times. The chain couples TRDV2 to TRDJ1; 7 positions agree with TRDD3. V gave up 0 bases and J gave up 0 bases; unmatched junction bases: 33. Germline-derived CDR1 and CDR2 are GEAIGNYY and EKD. This CDR3 spans 25 amino acids. The CDR3 loop is CACDTLPYPDIGGRTGPLYTDKLIF. The DNA for the CDR3 is TGTGCCTGTGACACCCTTCCCTATCCCGATATTGGGGGACGAACCGGCCCGTTGTACACCGATAAACTCATCTTT.